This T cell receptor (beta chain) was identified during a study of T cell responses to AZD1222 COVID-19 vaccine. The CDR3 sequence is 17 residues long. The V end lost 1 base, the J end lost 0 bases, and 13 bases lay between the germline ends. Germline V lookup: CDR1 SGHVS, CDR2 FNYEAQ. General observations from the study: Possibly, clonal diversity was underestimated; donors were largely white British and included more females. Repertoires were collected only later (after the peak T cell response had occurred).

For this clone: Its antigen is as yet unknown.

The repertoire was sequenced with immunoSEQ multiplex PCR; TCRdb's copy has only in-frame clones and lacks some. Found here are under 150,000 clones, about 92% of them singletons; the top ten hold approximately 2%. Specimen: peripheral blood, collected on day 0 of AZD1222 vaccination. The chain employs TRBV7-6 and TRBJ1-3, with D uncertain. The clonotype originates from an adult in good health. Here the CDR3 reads CASSLVAGTGSGNTIYF. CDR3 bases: TGTGCCAGCAGCTTAGTGGCAGGAACGGGCTCTGGAAACACCATATATTTT.